A single sample is the source of the 32 T cell receptor beta chains below, sequenced in a study of metastatic and nonmetastatic thyroid tumors. Treatment of any kind had been given to no patient before thyroid surgery. TCRdb redid the clone calls on the PCR reads using MiXCR. The table shows more than 15,000 clones, with approximately 30% occurring only once. Material: tumor tissue. The source of these receptors is a male donor with papillary thyroid cancer or a benign thyroid nodule (not recorded which). Some clones in this sample may be carry-over from other donors' samples.

This clone was seen many times. The rearrangement links TRBV6-4 to TRBJ2-3, with TRBD1 as a possible D gene (6 bases). Germline loops: CDR1 MRHNA, CDR2 SNTAGT. The V end lost 3 bases, the J end lost 3 bases, and 13 bases lay between the germline ends. The CDR3 spans 15 residues. DNA for the CDR3: TGTGCCAGCAGTGAGCTGGGGGCGGGTACAGATACGCAGTATTTT. Its translation: CASSELGAGTDTQYF.

This clone was seen repeatedly, ten times or more. The chain couples TRBV5-6 to TRBJ2-4; no reliable D call. Germline CDR1 SGHDT, CDR2 YYEEEE. Between the trimmed V and J ends, which lost 1 base and 0 bases, there was a span of 11 bases. The CDR3 contains 16 residues. CDR3 amino acids: CASSLLVGIAKNIQYF. The CDR3 DNA reads TGTGCCAGCAGCTTGTTGGTGGGGATAGCCAAAAACATTCAGTACTTC.

The chain recombines TRBV7-9 with TRBJ2-7, with 9 positions matching TRBD2. This CDR3 spans 14 amino acids. Losses at the gene ends were 1 base for V and 2 bases for J; bases not matched to a gene: 0. Germline V lookup: CDR1 SEHNR, CDR2 FQNEAQ (reference sequence). The CDR3 loop reads CASSLGTSAYEQYF. The CDR3 region has the DNA TGTGCCAGCAGCTTAGGGACTAGCGCCTACGAGCAGTACTTC.

The sample holds a few counts of this clone. Compared with germline, one end of the junction differs, possibly owing to a read error. This chain joins TRBV6-1 and TRBJ1-1, with D possibly matching TRBD1 (5 bases). The CDR3 totals 16 residues. CDR1 and CDR2 from the germline V gene are MNHNS and SASEGT. CDR3 DNA: TGTGCCAGCAGTCAGTCCCCCTGGGGCGCGAGCACTGAAGCTCTCTTT. It yields the protein CASSQSPWGASTEALF.

The sample holds a few counts of this clone. V usage is TRBV28 and J usage is TRBJ2-7, with a tentative D call TRBD1 (6 bases). This CDR3 is 14 amino acids long. V was clipped by 7 bases and J by 5 bases, with 18 bases between them. The V gene's germline CDR1 is MDHEN and CDR2 SYDVKM. CDR3 bases: TGTGCCAGCACTAGGTTACTAGGGGACAACGAGCAGTACTTC. Its protein product is CASTRLLGDNEQYF.

The chain recombines TRBV5-1 with TRBJ2-1, with D tentatively TRBD2 (5 bases). Germline V gene data show CDR1 as SGHRS and CDR2 as YFSETQ. Trimming removed 0 bases from V and 0 bases from J, with 10 bases in between. This CDR3 contains 16 residues. Here the CDR3 DNA reads TGCGCCAGCAGCTTGGATCCGGGAACCTCCTACAATGAGCAGTTCTTC. Translating gives CASSLDPGTSYNEQFF.

The chain carries TRBV7-3 and TRBJ1-1; D ambiguous. The CDR3 loop spans 13 amino acids. The germline V gene has CDR1 SGHTA and CDR2 FQGTGA. V dropped 5 bases and J dropped 4 bases, with 11 bases sitting between them. Written as DNA, the CDR3 is TGTGCCAGCAGCCCCCGTGGGAGCACTGAAGCTTTCTTT. Translated, it gives CASSPRGSTEAFF.

This clone was detected only once. The rearrangement uses TRBV20-1 and TRBJ1-3; 8 nucleotides align to TRBD1. Germline V CDR1 and CDR2: DFQATT, SNEGSKA (reference sequence). J gave up 0 bases and V 5 bases, and 12 bases lay outside the gene matches. CDR3 length: 17 amino acids. This CDR3 reads CSADLGGQDPSGNTIYF. The CDR3 bases are TGCAGTGCTGATCTAGGGGGACAGGACCCCTCTGGAAACACCATATATTTT.

As for this clone: Sequence at one end of the junction differs from germline and may be a read error. The CDR3 region has the DNA TGTGTCAGCAGCTTGGCCCTTTCCCCAAGCACAGATACGCAGTATTTT. Translated, it gives CVSSLALSPSTDTQYF. The rearrangement joins TRBV5-6 to TRBJ2-3, with unresolved D. The CDR3 has 16 residues. The germline CDR1 and CDR2 sequences are SGHDT and YYEEEE.

The genes are TRBV11-1 and TRBJ2-2, with D possibly called TRBD1 or TRBD2 (6 bases each). The CDR3 length is 15 residues. V was trimmed by 4 bases and J by 4 bases, leaving 13 bases between them. CDR1 and CDR2 from the germline V gene are SGHAT and FQDESV (reference sequence). The CDR3: CASSSRRGLTGELFF. CDR3 DNA: TGTGCCAGCAGCTCTAGACGGGGGCTCACCGGGGAGCTGTTTTTT.

V gene TRBV5-1 combines with J gene TRBJ1-4; D unclear. The CDR3 is made up of 16 amino acids. Germline V gene sequence: CDR1 SGHRS, CDR2 YFSETQ. V was shortened by 2 bases and J by 3 bases, with 14 bases between the two germline ends. This CDR3 reads CASSLPGLSANEKLFF. Here the CDR3 DNA reads TGCGCCAGCAGCTTACCTGGCTTGAGTGCTAATGAAAAACTGTTTTTT.

This chain uses TRBV19 with TRBJ1-6; unclear D gene. Germline V gene sequence: CDR1 LNHDA, CDR2 SQIVND (reference sequence). With 4 bases removed from V and 7 bases from J, the gap between germline ends came to 8 bases. This CDR3 has 13 amino acids. The CDR3 DNA sequence: TGTGCCAGTAGTACGCAAGAGAATTCACCCCTCCACTTT. Encoded protein: CASSTQENSPLHF.

Sample share makes this clone medium-sized. This chain links TRBV5-1 with TRBJ2-6; unclear D gene. The V and J ends lost 2 bases and 1 base respectively, with 7 bases between them. Germline V CDR1 and CDR2: SGHRS, YFSETQ. This CDR3 has 15 residues. Here the CDR3 DNA reads TGCGCCAGCAGCTTTGAGCTTTCTGGGGCCAACGTCCTGACTTTC. This codes for CASSFELSGANVLTF.

This clone has ten or more counts. V and J are TRBV11-2 and TRBJ2-7, with D possibly being TRBD1 (6 bases). Trimming removed 5 bases at V and 9 bases at J, with 14 bases between. The CDR3 consists of 12 residues. Germline-derived CDR1 and CDR2 are SGHAT and FQNNGV. CDR3 in DNA: TGTGCCAGCAGCACTCACAGGGATGTGCAGTACTTC. Its translation is CASSTHRDVQYF.

The rearrangement uses TRBV7-3 and TRBJ2-1; a possible D gene is TRBD2 (6 bases). V was shortened by 0 bases and J by 5 bases, with 8 bases between the two germline ends. CDR3 length: 14 amino acids. The germline V gene has CDR1 SGHTA and CDR2 FQGTGA. The CDR3 protein is CASSLTRRDNEQFF. The CDR3 DNA reads as TGTGCCAGCAGCTTAACGAGGAGGGACAATGAGCAGTTCTTC.

This clone was counted ten times or more. V gene TRBV20-1 combines with J gene TRBJ2-7, with a weak D call TRBD1 (5 bases). With 5 bases removed from V and 5 bases from J, the gap between germline ends came to 16 bases. Germline V gene lookup returns CDR1 DFQATT and CDR2 SNEGSKA (reference sequence). The CDR3 has 13 amino acids. CDR3 sequence: CSASTLEGDEQYF. CDR3 nucleotides: TGCAGTGCTTCCACCTTGGAAGGGGACGAGCAGTACTTC.

This clone appeared a few times. V usage is TRBV6-2 or TRBV6-3 and J usage is TRBJ1-5, with D possibly matching TRBD1 (6 bases). Germline lookup yields CDR1 MNHEY and CDR2 SVGEGT. The CDR3 length is 15 residues. Trimming pared 0 bases from V and 7 bases from J, leaving 13 bases between. The CDR3 DNA follows: TGTGCCAGCAGTTACTCCAATCAGGGGATACAGCCCCAGCATTTT. It is translated as CASSYSNQGIQPQHF.

This clone was recorded many times. The chain is built from TRBV5-1 and TRBJ2-5, with D perhaps TRBD1 (6 bases). Trimming took off 7 bases at V and 4 bases at J, with 11 bases between the two ends. CDR1 and CDR2 (germline): SGHRS, YFSETQ. This CDR3 is built from 12 residues. The CDR3 is CASHRVGETQYF. CDR3 nucleotide sequence: TGCGCCAGCCACAGGGTAGGAGAGACCCAGTACTTC.

The V gene is TRBV5-1, the J gene TRBJ2-5; 7 bases line up with TRBD1. The germline CDR1 and CDR2 sequences are SGHRS and YFSETQ. Trimming cost V 7 bases and J 5 bases; bases outside gene matches: 20. The CDR3 consists of 17 residues. Here the CDR3 reads CASHQREPGGPWETQYF. Here the CDR3 DNA reads TGCGCCAGCCATCAACGAGAACCAGGGGGACCCTGGGAGACCCAGTACTTC.

The chain has TRBV9 and TRBJ2-1; 12 nucleotides agree with TRBD2. J gave up 7 bases and V 4 bases, and 9 bases lay outside the gene matches. CDR1 and CDR2 (germline): SGDLS, YYNGEE. This CDR3 contains 16 residues. The CDR3 coding sequence is TGTGCCAGCAGCTCCAGGACTAGCGGGGTTAGGAATGAGCAGTTCTTC. It specifies CASSSRTSGVRNEQFF.

There are many counts of this clone. The J gene is TRBJ2-5, the V gene TRBV20-1; 7 nucleotides agree with TRBD2. The CDR3 extends over 13 amino acids. The V and J ends lost 6 bases and 3 bases, in that order; junction bases with no gene match: 7. Germline V lookup: CDR1 DFQATT, CDR2 SNEGSKA (reference sequence). Written as DNA, the CDR3 is TGCAGTGCATTACGTCTAGCGGAAGAGACCCAGTACTTC. Amino acid sequence: CSALRLAEETQYF.

This clone has a handful of counts. This chain joins TRBV19 and TRBJ2-3; TRBD2 aligns across 7 bases. The germline gives CDR1 LNHDA, CDR2 SQIVND (reference sequence). The CDR3 is 15 residues long. V dropped 7 bases and J dropped 4; count of bases not matched to a gene: 11. The CDR3, as DNA: TGTGCCAGTAACCCAATGGGACTATCCTCAGATACGCAGTATTTT. Its translation: CASNPMGLSSDTQYF. The full variable domain, completed using reference TRBV19 and TRBJ2-3, is DGGITQSPKYLFRKEGQNVTLSCEQNLNHDAMYWYRQDPGQGLRLIYYSQIVNDFQKGDIAEGYSVSREKKESFPLTVTSAQKNPTAFYLCASNPMGLSSDTQYFGPGTRLTVL.

The chain recombines TRBV4-1 with TRBJ2-4; D not resolved. The J call may not be correct, given that the DNA end is closer to TRBJ2-1. The CDR3 contains 13 residues. The germline V gene has CDR1 MGHRA and CDR2 YSYEKL. The CDR3, as DNA: TGCGCCAGCAGCCAAGACTACCTCAATGAGCAGTTCTTC. It specifies CASSQDYLNEQFF.

The rearrangement uses TRBV4-2 and TRBJ2-2; 12 bases are shared with TRBD1. This CDR3 comprises 16 residues. The V and J ends lost 6 bases and 7 bases, in that order; junction bases with no gene match: 9. Germline assignment: CDR1 LGHNA and CDR2 YNFKEQ. The CDR3 DNA follows: TGTGCCAGCAGTAGGGACAGGGGGCGCCAAGACGGGGAGCTGTTTTTT. It is translated as CASSRDRGRQDGELFF.

This clone is labeled medium-sized. The rearrangement uses TRBV28 and TRBJ2-3; TRBD1 is a possible D gene (6 bases). V shed 5 bases and J shed 2 bases, with 17 bases lying between them. CDR1 MDHEN and CDR2 SYDVKM come from the germline V gene. The length of the CDR3 is 16 residues. The CDR3, as DNA: TGTGCCAGCAGTGGGGGCCCCGGGGAGATCACAGATACGCAGTATTTT. Translated, it gives CASSGGPGEITDTQYF.

The rearrangement links TRBV5-1 to TRBJ2-2; no clear D gene. Germline V gene sequence: CDR1 SGHRS, CDR2 YFSETQ. Between the trimmed V and J ends, which lost 1 base and 3 bases, there was a span of 7 bases. CDR3 size: 14 residues. The CDR3 loop is CASSLWSDTGELFF. The CDR3, as DNA: TGCGCCAGCAGCTTGTGGAGCGACACCGGGGAGCTGTTTTTT.

This chain connects TRBV6-2 or TRBV6-3 to TRBJ1-4, with D uncertain. V lost 3 bases, J lost 7 bases, and 12 bases lay in between. CDR1 and CDR2 from the germline V gene are MNHEY and SVGEGT. The CDR3 loop spans 14 amino acids. CDR3 amino acids: CASSYQREREKLFF. The DNA of the CDR3 is TGTGCCAGCAGTTATCAGAGGGAGCGTGAAAAACTGTTTTTT.

This rearrangement joins TRBV11-1 to TRBJ2-1; D is undetermined. From germline, CDR1 is SGHAT and CDR2 FQDESV (reference sequence). With 4 bases removed from V and 4 bases from J, the gap between germline ends came to 14 bases. CDR3 size: 15 residues. CDR3: CASSSPPRPYNEQFF. CDR3 bases: TGTGCCAGCAGCTCCCCCCCCAGGCCATACAATGAGCAGTTCTTC.

In this sample, this clone turned up many times. The junction differs from germline at one of its ends, possibly a read error. In DNA form, the CDR3 reads TGTGCCACCAGTGGTGGGAACCAGGAGAAGCGAGTCTTT. Its protein product is CATSGGNQEKRVF. The chain combines TRBV24-1 with TRBJ1-1; D unclear. Germline-derived CDR1 and CDR2 are KGHDR and SFDVKD. The CDR3 runs to 13 residues.

By share of the sample, this clone is medium-sized. The chain recombines TRBV28 with TRBJ2-7; unclear D gene. There are 13 residues in the CDR3. Germline V lookup: CDR1 MDHEN, CDR2 SYDVKM. The V gene lost 5 bases and the J gene lost 6 bases, with 14 bases spanning the gap. CDR3 amino acids: CASSALTGLEQYF. The CDR3 coding sequence is TGTGCCAGCAGTGCCTTAACCGGCCTCGAGCAGTACTTC.

A single count supports this clone. The chain is built from TRBV20-1 and TRBJ1-1; D gene uncertain. The CDR3 sequence is 11 residues long. V was cut by 8 bases and J by 7 bases, with 14 bases left in between. Per the germline V gene, CDR1 is DFQATT and CDR2 is SNEGSKA (reference sequence). CDR3 nucleotides: TGCAGTCGTCGAGGCCACGTTGAAGCTTTCTTT. Protein product: CSRRGHVEAFF.

This clone occurred many times. The V and J genes are TRBV24-1 and TRBJ2-2; D is possibly TRBD1 (6 bases). Germline V CDR1 and CDR2: KGHDR, SFDVKD. The CDR3 totals 14 residues. V was cut by 5 bases and J by 8 bases, with 14 bases left in between. The CDR3: CATSVGTQSGELFF. The CDR3, as DNA: TGTGCCACCAGTGTAGGGACACAGTCGGGGGAGCTGTTTTTT.